Below, 19 T cell receptor beta chains from the same sample are listed, as sequenced in a study of post-analysis software for immune sequencing data. Study-wide points: Controls showed lower frequencies than patients for a handful of TRBV segments, and TRBV5-6, TRBV5-1 and TRBV20-1 were among these.

Incorporated into the TCR beta cDNA libraries were unique molecular identifiers, which served to reduce PCR and sequencing biases. TCRdb analysed the PCR reads with MiXCR anew, one entry per CDR3 protein. The table includes over 150,000 distinct CDR3 sequences, around 30% detected once. For these TCRs, the target antigens are not known. Sequencing used blood. The source of these receptors is a girl aged 5-17 years with multiple sclerosis.

On this clonotype itself: A much larger clone sits a single nucleotide away, making a read error possible. The chain links TRBV29-1 to TRBJ2-1; D might be TRBD1 (6 bases). The CDR3 totals 16 residues. CDR1 is SQVTM, CDR2 ANQGSEA, per germline. V lost 0 bases to trimming and J lost 8 bases, with 20 bases between them. In DNA, the CDR3 is TGCAGCGTTGAAGATTTGAACAGACTACAGGGCGATGAGCAGTTCTTC. It yields the protein CSVEDLNRLQGDEQFF.

Of note for this clonotype: A much larger clone differs by one base, so this may be a read error. The V and J genes are TRBV29-1 and TRBJ2-7; the D is unclear. This CDR3 region has 11 residues. V lost 4 bases, J lost 3 bases, and 7 bases lay in between. Per the germline V gene, CDR1 is SQVTM and CDR2 is ANQGSEA. CDR3 amino acids: CSVGGNYEQYF. The DNA of the CDR3 is TGCAGCGTTGGAGGTAACTACGAGCAGTACTTC.

This clonotype was detected many times. The chain couples TRBV6-5 to TRBJ2-5; tentatively, D is TRBD1 (6 bases). This CDR3 comprises 14 residues. V gave up 5 bases and J gave up 5 bases, with 15 bases separating them. Germline V gene lookup returns CDR1 MNHEY and CDR2 SVGAGI. In DNA, the CDR3 is TGTGCCAGCAGTATCCGACAGGCGTGGGAGACCCAGTACTTC. This codes for CASSIRQAWETQYF.

The table lists this clonotype with many counts. V is TRBV7-9 and J is TRBJ1-5, with a possible D match to TRBD1 (5 bases). Germline assignment: CDR1 SEHNR and CDR2 FQNEAQ (reference sequence). The CDR3 extends over 15 amino acids. V dropped 1 base and J dropped 7 bases, with 14 bases sitting between them. CDR3 loop: CASSLGPGKGQPQHF. In DNA, the CDR3 is TGTGCCAGCAGCTTAGGTCCAGGGAAAGGGCAGCCCCAGCATTTT.

This clonotype was counted at least ten times. V usage is TRBV7-2 and J usage is TRBJ1-2, with TRBD1 matching over 8 bases. The CDR3 spans 16 residues. Trimming cost V 1 base and J 4 bases; bases outside gene matches: 8. Germline CDR1 and CDR2: SGHTA and FQGNSA. This CDR3 reads CASSLEGGQGAYGYTF. Here the CDR3 DNA reads TGTGCCAGCAGCTTAGAAGGGGGGCAGGGGGCCTATGGCTACACCTTC.

This clonotype was counted a single time. The chain has TRBV12-3 or TRBV12-4 and TRBJ1-4, with a tentative D call TRBD1 (6 bases). The CDR3 sequence is 15 residues long. V was clipped by 6 bases and J by 4 bases, with 15 bases between them. CDR3 region: CASRSDRGFNEKLFF. The CDR3 DNA follows: TGTGCCAGCAGGTCGGACAGAGGCTTTAATGAAAAACTGTTTTTT.

A few counts support this clonotype. The V and J genes are TRBV5-1 and TRBJ2-5; 8 nucleotides line up with TRBD1. V gave up 4 bases and J gave up 4 bases; unmatched junction bases: 12. The CDR3 consists of 16 residues. Germline assignment: CDR1 SGHRS and CDR2 YFSETQ. This chain's CDR3 is CASSLNDRGRGETQYF. Written as DNA, the CDR3 is TGCGCCAGCAGCCTGAATGACAGGGGTCGAGGAGAGACCCAGTACTTC.

This clonotype was picked up one time. The J gene is TRBJ2-5, the V gene TRBV20-1; 9 bases are shared with TRBD1. Judging by the DNA end, TRBJ2-7 fits better; the J call may be wrong. This CDR3 comprises 14 residues. The germline V gene has CDR1 DFQATT and CDR2 SNEGSKA (reference sequence). The CDR3 region has the DNA TGCAGTGCTAGACCACGGGACAGGGCCTACGAGCAGTACTTC. The encoded protein is CSARPRDRAYEQYF.

As for this clonotype: This may come from a read error, since a much larger clone is one base off. V gene TRBV11-2 combines with J gene TRBJ2-5; 9 bases line up with TRBD2. The J call may be faulty, since TRBJ2-7 better matches the DNA end. This CDR3 has 17 residues. Germline V gene data show CDR1 as SGHAT and CDR2 as FQNNGV. CDR3 region: CASSLGLRAGGPYEQYF. The CDR3 nucleotides are TGTGCCAGCAGCTTGGGTTTGCGGGCGGGAGGGCCCTACGAGCAGTACTTC.

This clonotype has just a few counts. The genes are TRBV5-1 and TRBJ2-1; 12 bases are shared with TRBD2. CDR3 length: 15 amino acids. The junction had 0 bases not matched to a gene; V was cut back by 3 bases and J by 2 bases. Germline assignment: CDR1 SGHRS and CDR2 YFSETQ. CDR3 sequence reads: CASSWTSGTYNEQFF. CDR3 in DNA: TGCGCCAGCAGCTGGACTAGCGGGACCTACAATGAGCAGTTCTTC. The full variable domain, rest sourced from reference TRBV5-1 and TRBJ2-1, is KAGVTQTPRYLIKTRGQQVTLSCSPISGHRSVSWYQQTPGQGLQFLFEYFSETQRNKGNFPGRFSGRQFSNSRSEMNVSTLELGDSALYLCASSWTSGTYNEQFFGPGTRLTVL.

Concerning this clonotype itself: A much larger clone is a single base away; this may be a read error. The V call is TRBV12-3 or TRBV12-4, the J call TRBJ1-1, with 12 bases identical to TRBD1. This CDR3 is 20 amino acids long. The CDR3 DNA reads as TGTGCCGGCAGCCGAAAAAACCTCCGGGACAGGGGGCGAGGGCGCACTGAAGCTTTCTTT. Its protein is CAGSRKNLRDRGRGRTEAFF.

V usage is TRBV7-9 and J usage is TRBJ1-5; unclear D gene. With 1 base removed from V and 6 bases from J, the gap between germline ends came to 7 bases. The CDR3 totals 13 residues. Germline CDR1 and CDR2: SEHNR and FQNEAQ (reference sequence). DNA for the CDR3: TGTGCCAGCAGCTTAGTACAGTCTCAGCCCCAGCATTTT. Its translation: CASSLVQSQPQHF.

The CDR3 DNA is TGTGCCAGCAGTCCCAGGACTAGCGGGAGGTTCTCCTACAATGAGCAGTTCTTC. Translated, it gives CASSPRTSGRFSYNEQFF. This rearrangement joins TRBV27 to TRBJ2-1, with 14 positions matching TRBD2. V lost 5 bases, J lost 0 bases, and 6 bases stayed unmatched. Looked up from germline, CDR1 is MNHEY and CDR2 is SMNVEV (reference sequence). This CDR3 has 18 amino acids.

This clonotype was seen at least ten times. The chain joins TRBV7-7 to TRBJ2-5; D is uncertain. This CDR3 has 14 residues. Between the trimmed V and J ends, which lost 1 base and 2 bases, there was a span of 8 bases. The germline gives CDR1 SSHAT, CDR2 FNYEAQ (reference sequence). CDR3 sequence (DNA): TGTGCCAGCAGCTTAGATAACAGTCAAGAGACCCAGTACTTC. This encodes CASSLDNSQETQYF.

This clonotype has a count of ten or more. The V and J genes are TRBV12-3 or TRBV12-4 and TRBJ2-1; 7 nucleotides align to TRBD2. The CDR3 loop spans 13 amino acids. Trimming at V came to 5 bases and at J to 9 bases, leaving 7 bases not matched to a gene. For the CDR3, the DNA is TGTGCCAGCAGTGTCGGACTAGGTGGTGAGCAGTTCTTC. Its translation is CASSVGLGGEQFF.

In its sample, this clonotype was seen many times. The V gene is TRBV28, the J gene TRBJ2-7, with D possibly called TRBD1 or TRBD2 (5 bases each). The V and J ends lost 6 bases and 5 bases respectively, with 11 bases between them. Germline assignment: CDR1 MDHEN and CDR2 SYDVKM. There are 12 residues in the CDR3. This CDR3 reads CASRGTPHEQYF. The CDR3 DNA is TGTGCCAGCAGGGGGACCCCCCACGAGCAGTACTTC.

This clonotype was found many times. This chain links TRBV5-1 with TRBJ2-3; D is tentatively TRBD1 or TRBD2 (5 bases each). The J call may be wrong; the DNA end is better matched by TRBJ2-7. Germline V gene data show CDR1 as SGHRS and CDR2 as YFSETQ. This CDR3 is built from 13 residues. The CDR3 nucleotides are TGCGCCAGCAGCCCTGGGACCCCCCTCGAGCAGTACTTC. This sequence encodes CASSPGTPLEQYF.

This clonotype was detected many times. The rearrangement uses TRBV20-1 and TRBJ2-7; D possibly corresponds to TRBD2 (6 bases). Per the germline V gene, CDR1 is DFQATT and CDR2 is SNEGSKA (reference sequence). Trimming took off 6 bases at V and 0 bases at J, with 9 bases between the two ends. The CDR3 has 12 amino acids. In nucleotides, the CDR3 is TGCAGTGCCCCGGACTACTCCTACGAGCAGTACTTC. Its translation: CSAPDYSYEQYF.

Ten or more counts support this clonotype. The CDR3 DNA reads as TGTGCCAGCAGTTTTCCGGGACAGGGTTACAATGAGCAGTTCTTC. Translated, it gives CASSFPGQGYNEQFF. The chain joins TRBV12-3 or TRBV12-4 to TRBJ2-1; 9 positions agree with TRBD1. Germline trimming cut 3 bases from V and 4 bases from J; bases unmatched to any gene: 4. This CDR3 region has 15 residues.